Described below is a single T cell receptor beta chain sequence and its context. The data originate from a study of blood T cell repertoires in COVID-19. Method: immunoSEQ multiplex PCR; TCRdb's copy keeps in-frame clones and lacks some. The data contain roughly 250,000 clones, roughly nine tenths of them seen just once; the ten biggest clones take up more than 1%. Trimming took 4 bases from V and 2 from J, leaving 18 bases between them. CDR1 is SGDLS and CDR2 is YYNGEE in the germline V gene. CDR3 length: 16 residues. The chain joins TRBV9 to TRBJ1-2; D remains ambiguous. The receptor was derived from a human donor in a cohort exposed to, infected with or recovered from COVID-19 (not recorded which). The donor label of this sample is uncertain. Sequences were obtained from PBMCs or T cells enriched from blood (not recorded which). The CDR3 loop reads CASSTEASVSNYGYTF. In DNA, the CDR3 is TGTGCCAGCAGCACGGAGGCGAGTGTCTCGAACTATGGCTACACCTTC.